A selection of T cell receptor beta chains follows, all from one sample in a study of T-cell reconstitution after alpha-beta-depleted transplantation in children. TCRdb used MiXCR to reprocess the PCR reads, holding one entry per CDR3 protein. Of roughly 240,000 distinct CDR3 sequences listed, roughly 8.2% are singletons. The starting material was PBMCs, mostly from graft donor cells, obtained 180 days after TCRalphabeta/CD19-depleted stem cell transplant. Receptors originate from a male patient aged 5 to 17 who had a stem cell transplant for acute lymphoblastic leukemia, so the T cells may come from the graft donor. The CDR3 runs from the conserved cysteine through the conserved F or W. The order of the fields is CDR3 length, V gene, CDR3 protein.

15 | TRBV28 | CASSPTGVSSYEQYF
14 | TRBV19 | CASSMTSSPYEQYF
11 | TRBV29-1 | CSVAGPDTQYF
17 | TRBV5-1 | CASSSTSGGPSTDTQYF
15 | TRBV5-1 | CASSLAGTAAYEQYF
16 | TRBV5-1 | CASSLASQAPYNEQFF
17 | TRBV25-1 | CASSDPREWTIQETQYF
14 | TRBV6-2/TRBV6-3 | CASSYASSLREQFF
15 | TRBV7-2 | CASSFAGGGTGELFF
16 | TRBV4-3 | CASSQDRTSGNSPLHF
14 | TRBV7-9 | CASSLTWNTGELFF
17 | TRBV12-3/TRBV12-4 | CASSFRTSGSNTGELFF
17 | TRBV9 | CASSPGGTGLFYNEQFF
14 | TRBV3-1 | CASSQSPLNTEAFF
14 | TRBV6-5 | CASSYGHHTGELFF
12 | TRBV18 | CASSPPLTEAFF
12 | TRBV28 | CASGGSGNTIYF
11 | TRBV20-1 | CSGRTNYGYTF
16 | TRBV5-1 | CASRGLAGGQRDTQYF
14 | TRBV29-1 | CSVEVGYSSYGYTF
12 | TRBV6-6 | CASSYRWETQYF
16 | TRBV6-5 | CASSYATGGTFYEQYF
11 | TRBV20-1 | CSASQGQPQHF
11 | TRBV13 | CASSSSDEQYF
15 | TRBV28 | CASRPGGSPYNEQFF
13 | TRBV20-1 | CSARDLGEETQYF
14 | TRBV6-1 | CASSRGRYTDTQYF
17 | TRBV6-5 | CASSYRQPHSGANVLTF
13 | TRBV10-2 | CASSEGHQETQYF
14 | TRBV6-5 | CASSYNRATGTIYF
14 | TRBV20-1 | CSARIPAAQETQYF
14 | TRBV7-9 | CASSQGGGVEKLFF
12 | TRBV4-3 | CASSQRGNIQYF